This entry lists 20 T cell receptor beta chains sequenced from one sample in a study of T cell responses to AZD1222 COVID-19 vaccine. Data came from immunoSEQ multiplex PCR; TCRdb stores just in-frame clones and leaves some out. The profile covers about 130,000 clones, with 93% appearing a single time and roughly 5.4% taken by the ten largest. Source: peripheral blood, taken on day 0 of AZD1222 vaccination. Every receptor here comes from an adult in good health.

The rearrangement uses TRBV11-2 and TRBJ2-1; D may be TRBD2 (5 bases). CDR1 SGHAT and CDR2 FQNNGV come from the germline V gene. The CDR3 runs 14 residues. The V and J ends lost 3 bases and 6 bases respectively, with 12 bases between them. The CDR3 DNA is TGTGCCAGCAGCTTGGGTCTAGCTAGCAATGAGCAGTTCTTC. Amino acids: CASSLGLASNEQFF.

The genes are TRBV18 and TRBJ1-2; D uncertain. The CDR3 covers 15 residues. Germline V CDR1 and CDR2: KGHSH, LQKENI. Trimming took off 6 bases at V and 0 bases at J, with 14 bases between the two ends. The CDR3 DNA is TGTGCCAGCTCGGCGGACCTATCAGCTAACTATGGCTACACCTTC. This codes for CASSADLSANYGYTF.

The rearrangement joins TRBV18 to TRBJ2-3; tentatively, D is TRBD1 (6 bases). The CDR3 totals 15 residues. CDR1 and CDR2 (germline): KGHSH, LQKENI. V shed 3 bases and J shed 4 bases, with 14 bases lying between them. CDR3 nucleotides: TGTGCCAGCTCACCTCTGGGGGCCCGATCAGATACGCAGTATTTT. It specifies CASSPLGARSDTQYF. Full variable domain (rest looked up from reference TRBV18 and TRBJ2-3): NAGVMQNPRHLVRRRGQEARLRCSPMKGHSHVYWYRQLPEEGLKFMVYLQKENIIDESGMPKERFSAEFPKEGPSILRIQQVVRGDSAAYFCASSPLGARSDTQYFGPGTRLTVL.

V is TRBV6-1 and J is TRBJ2-7, with 8 bases matching TRBD2. Germline CDR1 MNHNS, CDR2 SASEGT. CDR3 length: 15 residues. J was trimmed by 6 bases and V by 2 bases; bases with no gene match: 9. CDR3 DNA sequence: TGTGCCAGCAGTGAAATGGCGGGGGGACGAGTCGAGCAGTACTTC. Translated: CASSEMAGGRVEQYF.

The chain uses TRBV30 and TRBJ2-3; a possible D gene is TRBD1 (6 bases). The CDR3 sequence is 13 residues long. The V and J ends lost 2 bases and 7 bases respectively, with 13 bases between them. Germline assignment: CDR1 GTSNPN and CDR2 SVGIG (reference sequence). CDR3 DNA: TGTGCCTGGAGTCGAACGGGACAAAATACGCAGTATTTT. This encodes CAWSRTGQNTQYF.

The chain employs TRBV5-8 and TRBJ1-5; D call uncertain. Germline loops: CDR1 SGHTS, CDR2 YDEGEE. V was pared by 0 bases and J by 11 bases, with 12 bases between. This CDR3 is built from 13 residues. CDR3 residues: CASSLGRSWTQHF. The DNA for the CDR3 is TGTGCCAGCAGCTTGGGACGGTCGTGGACCCAGCATTTT.

The chain carries TRBV6-6 and TRBJ2-1; 15 nucleotides line up with TRBD2. From germline, CDR1 is MNHNY and CDR2 SVGAGI (reference sequence). The trim removed 7 bases at V and 5 bases at J, leaving 3 bases unmatched. The CDR3 has 15 residues. The CDR3: CASKGTSGRNNEQFF. CDR3 in DNA: TGTGCCAGCAAAGGGACTAGCGGGAGGAACAATGAGCAGTTCTTC.

V is TRBV28 and J is TRBJ2-5; no clear D. Germline V lookup: CDR1 MDHEN, CDR2 SYDVKM. The V end lost 3 bases, the J end lost 6 bases, and 5 bases lay between the germline ends. The CDR3 contains 11 residues. CDR3 protein: CASSLWQTQYF. CDR3 DNA: TGTGCCAGCAGTTTGTGGCAGACCCAGTACTTC.

The V gene is TRBV6-5, the J gene TRBJ1-4; D is unclear. Germline CDR1 is MNHEY and CDR2 is SVGAGI. Deletions cut 6 bases from V and 2 bases from J, with 10 bases between. The CDR3 loop spans 14 amino acids. The CDR3 nucleotides read TGTGCCAGCAGCCTCAGTTTCACTAATGAAAAACTGTTTTTT. Its translation is CASSLSFTNEKLFF.

This sequence joins TRBV6-5 and TRBJ1-1, with D unclear. Germline CDR1 is MNHEY and CDR2 is SVGAGI. Trimming removed 4 bases at V and 1 base at J, with 10 bases between. This CDR3 is 14 amino acids long. CDR3 sequence reads: CASSSTVWNTEAFF. The CDR3 DNA sequence: TGTGCCAGCAGTTCGACGGTATGGAACACTGAAGCTTTCTTT.

This clone is a singleton in its sample. The chain has TRBV29-1 and TRBJ2-1, with D tentatively TRBD2 (6 bases). The CDR3 runs 13 residues. The V end was cut by 4 bases, the J end by 5 bases, with 12 bases between. Germline loops: CDR1 SQVTM, CDR2 ANQGSEA. The CDR3 region has the DNA TGCAGCGTTGGGGGACTCTTAGACAATGAGCAGTTCTTC. Translated: CSVGGLLDNEQFF.

CDR3 coding DNA: TGTGCCAGCAGCTTAGTTTGGAAGGGCTACACCTTC. This encodes CASSLVWKGYTF. The rearrangement links TRBV7-2 to TRBJ1-2; D is uncertain. Germline CDR1 and CDR2: SGHTA and FQGNSA. Trimming pared 1 base from V and 8 bases from J, leaving 8 bases between. CDR3 length: 12 residues. The full variable domain, completed using reference TRBV7-2 and TRBJ1-2, is GAGVSQSPSNKVTEKGKDVELRCDPISGHTALYWYRQSLGQGLEFLIYFQGNSAPDKSGLPSDRFSAERTGGSVSTLTIQRTQQEDSAVYLCASSLVWKGYTFGSGTRLTVV.

The J gene is TRBJ1-1, the V gene TRBV19, with D uncertain. Germline-derived CDR1 and CDR2 are LNHDA and SQIVND (reference sequence). This CDR3 has 14 amino acids. V lost 0 bases and J 6 bases, leaving 11 bases between the germline ends. CDR3 nucleotide sequence: TGTGCCAGTAGTATAGATCGGGCGGTCCCTGAAGCTTTCTTT. Translating gives CASSIDRAVPEAFF.

V gene TRBV21-1 combines with J gene TRBJ2-3. TRBV21-1 is flagged as a pseudogene. The CDR3 totals 15 residues. The CDR3 reads CASSLKAQGTDTQYF. Here the CDR3 DNA reads TGTGCCAGCAGCCTCAAAGCTCAAGGGACAGATACGCAGTATTTT.

The J gene is TRBJ1-1, the V gene TRBV30, with 12 bases identical to TRBD1. This CDR3 contains 20 residues. Per the germline V gene, CDR1 is GTSNPN and CDR2 is SVGIG (reference sequence). The J segment lost 1 base and the V segment lost 2 bases, leaving 17 bases of the junction unmatched. CDR3: CAWSPTRDRGRWSRNTEAFF. Here the CDR3 DNA reads TGTGCCTGGAGTCCCACCCGGGACAGGGGGCGATGGTCCAGGAACACTGAAGCTTTCTTT. Using reference TRBV30 and TRBJ1-1 for the parts outside the CDR3, the full variable domain is SQTIHQWPATLVQPVGSPLSLECTVEGTSNPNLYWYRQAAGRGLQLLFYSVGIGQISSEVPQNLSASRPQDRQFILSSKKLLLSDSGFYLCAWSPTRDRGRWSRNTEAFFGQGTRLTVV.

This clone came up once. The rearrangement links TRBV3-1 (or the pseudogene TRBV3-2) to TRBJ1-1; D uncertain. The V end lost 1 base, the J end lost 6 bases, and 6 bases lay between the germline ends. Germline CDR1 LGHDT, CDR2 YNNKEL (reference sequence). CDR3 size: 12 residues. The CDR3 here is CASSQALSEAFF. For the CDR3, the DNA is TGTGCCAGCAGCCAAGCGCTCTCTGAAGCTTTCTTT.

The chain recombines TRBV18 with TRBJ1-4, with D perhaps matching TRBD1 (6 bases). V lost 0 bases and J 4 bases, leaving 15 bases between the germline ends. This CDR3 is built from 17 residues. From germline, CDR1 is KGHSH and CDR2 LQKENI. For the CDR3, the DNA is TGTGCCAGCTCACCACCGGCCCGAGGGGGTGGTAATGAAAAACTGTTTTTT. Translation: CASSPPARGGGNEKLFF.

The chain joins TRBV28 to TRBJ2-7, with D unclear. This CDR3 comprises 14 residues. Trimming took 3 bases from V and 4 from J, leaving 13 bases between them. The germline V gene encodes CDR1 MDHEN and CDR2 SYDVKM. The CDR3, as DNA: TGTGCCAGCAGTTTTTTTGATAGGGCGTACGAGCAGTACTTC. It translates to CASSFFDRAYEQYF.

The V and J genes are TRBV29-1 and TRBJ2-2, with D tentatively TRBD1 (6 bases). The CDR3 has 14 amino acids. Trimming took off 4 bases at V and 2 bases at J, with 11 bases between the two ends. The germline V gene encodes CDR1 SQVTM and CDR2 ANQGSEA. The chain's CDR3 is CSVARDTNTGELFF. The CDR3 DNA reads TGCAGCGTTGCCCGGGACACTAACACCGGGGAGCTGTTTTTT.

This chain uses TRBV11-2 with TRBJ2-2, with 8 positions matching TRBD2. This CDR3 spans 18 amino acids. The junction had 17 bases not matched to a gene; V was cut back by 5 bases and J by 6 bases. The germline gives CDR1 SGHAT, CDR2 FQNNGV. CDR3 nucleotide sequence: TGTGCCAGCAGCCAAGCCGGGACTAGAGTTTGGTTCGCCGGGGAGCTGTTTTTT. Its protein product is CASSQAGTRVWFAGELFF.